This TCR beta chain was sequenced for a study of T cell repertoires in cytomegalovirus infection. Germline V gene lookup returns CDR1 SNHLY and CDR2 FYNNEI. There are 15 residues in the CDR3. Trimming took 4 bases from V and 0 from J, leaving 10 bases between them. TCRdb ran MiXCR on the reads and lists one entry per CDR3 protein. The table includes under 200,000 distinct CDR3 sequences, roughly 9% detected once. This clonotype was counted at least ten times. Its antigen remains unidentified. Study-wide results and limits: In two of eight donors, the top clonotype was HLA-C-restricted CMV-specific.

The J gene is TRBJ1-5, the V gene TRBV2; TRBD1 might be the D (5 bases). The origin of this receptor is a human donor in good health (CMV status not recorded). Some clones in this sample may be carry-over from other donors' samples. The sequenced sample consisted of PBMCs. In DNA form, the CDR3 reads TGTGCCAGCAGTGGGGACCGAAATAGCAATCAGCCCCAGCATTTT. This codes for CASSGDRNSNQPQHF. Complete variable domain (other parts from reference TRBV2 and TRBJ1-5): EPEVTQTPSHQVTQMGQEVILRCVPISNHLYFYWYRQILGQKVEFLVSFYNNEISEKSEIFDDQFSVERPDGSNFTLKIRSTKLEDSAMYFCASSGDRNSNQPQHFGDGTRLSIL.